A selection of T cell receptor beta chains follows, all from one sample in a study of blood T cell repertoires in COVID-19. Profiled with immunoSEQ multiplex PCR; TCRdb holds only in-frame clones, not every one. The table shows 210,000 or so clones, with around four fifths occurring only once. Sample: peripheral blood. These receptors were obtained from a woman between 70 and 85 years old with active or convalescent COVID-19. The CDR3 runs from the conserved cysteine through the conserved F or W. The D gene is left open where the match is weak. Part of the rows lack a size; the others show once, few, many or a class for expanded clones.

TRBJ2-1,NA,TRBD2,TRBV9,CASSVDYQREGRGQFF,TGTGCCAGCAGCGTAGATTACCAGCGGGAGGGCCGAGGGCAGTTCTTC
TRBJ1-3,NA,NA,TRBV30,CAWSAIGNTIYF,TGTGCCTGGAGTGCCATTGGAAACACCATATATTTT
TRBJ2-7,NA,TRBD2,TRBV28,CASSPTGLAGDYEQYF,TGTGCCAGCAGTCCAACCGGGCTAGCGGGAGACTACGAGCAGTACTTC
TRBJ2-1,NA,NA,TRBV5-1,CASRRRGEGLINEQFF,TGCGCCAGCCGCCGGCGGGGCGAAGGACTGATCAATGAGCAGTTCTTC
TRBJ2-3,NA,NA,TRBV6-5,CASSYVAGDTQYF,TGTGCCAGCAGTTACGTCGCGGGAGATACGCAGTATTTT
TRBJ1-1,NA,NA,TRBV5-1,CASRLTTGLRGTEAFF,TGCGCCAGCAGGCTAACGACAGGCTTGAGGGGCACTGAAGCTTTCTTT
TRBJ1-4,NA,NA,TRBV7-9,CASSLTPQGLSNEKLFF,TGTGCCAGCAGCTTGACCCCCCAGGGGCTTAGTAATGAAAAACTGTTTTTT
TRBJ1-4,NA,TRBD1,TRBV28,CASSSGTVDEKLFF,TGTGCCAGCAGTTCCGGGACAGTGGATGAAAAACTGTTTTTT
TRBJ1-5,few,NA,TRBV29-1,CSVGSGAGQPQHF,TGCAGCGTTGGATCTGGGGCTGGACAGCCCCAGCATTTT
TRBJ2-3,NA,TRBD2,TRBV30,CAWEGAAGVVNTQYF,TGTGCCTGGGAAGGTGCGGCGGGAGTTGTAAATACGCAGTATTTT
TRBJ2-5,NA,TRBD2,TRBV4-2,CASSHPSGGEETQYF,TGTGCCAGCAGCCACCCCTCGGGGGGGGAAGAGACCCAGTACTTC
TRBJ2-3,few,TRBD2,TRBV28,CASSPSGRASDTQYF,TGTGCCAGCAGTCCCTCTGGGAGGGCCTCAGATACGCAGTATTTT
TRBJ2-3,NA,NA,TRBV4-2,CASSQAAGLKGTQYF,TGTGCCAGCAGCCAAGCCGCGGGTCTTAAAGGTACGCAGTATTTT
TRBJ2-3,NA,NA,TRBV19,CASTPRAGTSTDTQYF,TGTGCCAGTACCCCGAGGGCGGGGACTAGCACAGATACGCAGTATTTT
TRBJ1-4,NA,NA,TRBV21-1,CAMGQGREKLFF,TGTGCCATGGGACAGGGTCGGGAAAAACTGTTTTTT
TRBJ2-7,NA,TRBD1,TRBV2,CAINRDRADYEQYF,TGTGCCATCAACCGGGACAGGGCTGACTACGAGCAGTACTTC
TRBJ1-2,NA,TRBD1,TRBV5-6,CASTQTGSYGYTF,TGTGCCAGCACCCAGACAGGGTCGTATGGCTACACCTTC
TRBJ1-1,NA,TRBD1,TRBV11-1,CASSPRGGRGTEAFF,TGTGCCAGCAGCCCCAGAGGGGGCCGGGGCACTGAAGCTTTCTTT
TRBJ1-2,NA,NA,TRBV3-1/TRBV3-2,CASSLRSGEGYTF,TGTGCCAGCAGCCTCCGAAGCGGGGAAGGCTACACCTTC
TRBJ2-7,NA,TRBD1,TRBV5-5,CASSLALSDRGTSYEQYF,TGTGCCAGCAGCTTGGCGTTGTCCGACAGGGGGACCTCCTACGAGCAGTACTTC
TRBJ1-2,NA,NA,TRBV3-1/TRBV3-2,CASSYSGGLNGYTF,TGTGCCAGCAGCTACTCGGGGGGGCTGAATGGCTACACCTTC
TRBJ1-2,NA,TRBD1,TRBV7-2,CASSLGQGAKGYTF,TGTGCCAGCAGCTTAGGACAGGGGGCGAAAGGCTACACCTTC
TRBJ1-1,NA,NA,TRBV19,CASSIVAEGGAFF,TGTGCCAGTAGTATAGTTGCCGAGGGAGGAGCTTTCTTT
TRBJ2-1,NA,TRBD2,TRBV5-1,CASSVGGLAGGREQFF,TGCGCCAGCAGCGTTGGTGGGCTAGCGGGAGGTAGAGAGCAGTTCTTC
TRBJ1-6,NA,NA,TRBV18,CASSPNRRDSPLHF,TGTGCCAGCTCGCCAAACAGGAGGGATTCACCCCTCCACTTT